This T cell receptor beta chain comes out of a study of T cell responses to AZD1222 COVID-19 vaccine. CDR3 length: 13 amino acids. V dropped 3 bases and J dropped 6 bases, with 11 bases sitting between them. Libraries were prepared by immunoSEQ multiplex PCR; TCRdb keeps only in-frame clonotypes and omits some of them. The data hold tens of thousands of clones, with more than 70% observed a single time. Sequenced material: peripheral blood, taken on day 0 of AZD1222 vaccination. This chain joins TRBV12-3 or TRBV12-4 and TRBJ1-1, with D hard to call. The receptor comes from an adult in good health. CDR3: CASSFLGVAEAFF. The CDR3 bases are TGTGCCAGCAGTTTCTTGGGAGTGGCTGAAGCTTTCTTT.